This T cell receptor (beta chain) comes out of a study of blood T cell repertoires in COVID-19. Measured with immunoSEQ multiplex PCR; TCRdb has only the in-frame clones, and not every one. This sample yields fewer than 350,000 clones, of which about 88% are seen a single time; 2% to 2.5% belongs to the top ten. Germline V lookup: CDR1 LNHDA, CDR2 SQIVND (reference sequence). V gave up 2 bases and J gave up 3 bases; unmatched junction bases: 7. The CDR3 is made up of 16 amino acids. Participants were aged roughly 18 to 89 years from approximately 24 US areas. The TCR sequence derives from an older woman in a cohort exposed to, infected with or recovered from COVID-19 (not recorded which). Sequencing input: PBMCs or T cells enriched from blood (not recorded which). The J gene is TRBJ2-5, the V gene TRBV19; 9 positions match TRBD2. The CDR3, as DNA: TGTGCCAGTAGTATAAGGGCTAGCGGGAAGAAAGAGACCCAGTACTTC. It encodes CASSIRASGKKETQYF.